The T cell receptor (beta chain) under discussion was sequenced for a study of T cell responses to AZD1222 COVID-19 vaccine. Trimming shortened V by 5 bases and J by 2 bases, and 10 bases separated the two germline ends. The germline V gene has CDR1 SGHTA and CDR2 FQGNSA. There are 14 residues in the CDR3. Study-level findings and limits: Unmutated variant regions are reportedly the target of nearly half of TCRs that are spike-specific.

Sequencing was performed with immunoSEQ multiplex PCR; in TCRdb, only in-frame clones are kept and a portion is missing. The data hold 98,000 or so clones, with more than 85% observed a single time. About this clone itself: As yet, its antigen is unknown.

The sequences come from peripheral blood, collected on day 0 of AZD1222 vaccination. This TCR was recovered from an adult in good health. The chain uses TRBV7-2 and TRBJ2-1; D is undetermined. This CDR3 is CASSPRSPYNEQFF. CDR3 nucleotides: TGTGCCAGCAGCCCTAGGAGCCCCTACAATGAGCAGTTCTTC.